The entry below describes one T cell receptor (beta chain). Its antigen is unidentified. The V end was cut by 3 bases, the J end by 2 bases, with 16 bases between. Germline V CDR1 and CDR2: LNHDA, SQIVND (reference sequence). The CDR3 totals 16 residues. The sample comes from a study of OX40 agonist ivuxolimab in advanced cancers. Turning to the study itself: All patients had ivuxolimab intravenously every 2 weeks at 0.01 to 10 mg/kg. General study points: Also present in some nonresponders was a low level of normalized T-cell clonal expansion. Patients with a partial response at 0.1-3.0 mg/kg had among the lowest clonal expansion.

Measured with immunoSEQ multiplex PCR; TCRdb has only the in-frame clones, and not every one. The table shows about 54,000 clones, with almost 85% occurring only once. This receptor was identified in an adult with an advanced solid tumor such as melanoma, head and neck, liver or kidney cancer. The chain combines TRBV19 with TRBJ1-2; D perhaps matches TRBD1 (5 bases). The sample in question was CD4+ or CD8+ T cells sorted from blood, obtained in a trial of the OX40 agonist ivuxolimab. CDR3 in amino acids: CASSIGGAYENYGYTF. The CDR3 bases are TGTGCCAGTAGTATTGGAGGGGCGTACGAAAACTATGGCTACACCTTC.